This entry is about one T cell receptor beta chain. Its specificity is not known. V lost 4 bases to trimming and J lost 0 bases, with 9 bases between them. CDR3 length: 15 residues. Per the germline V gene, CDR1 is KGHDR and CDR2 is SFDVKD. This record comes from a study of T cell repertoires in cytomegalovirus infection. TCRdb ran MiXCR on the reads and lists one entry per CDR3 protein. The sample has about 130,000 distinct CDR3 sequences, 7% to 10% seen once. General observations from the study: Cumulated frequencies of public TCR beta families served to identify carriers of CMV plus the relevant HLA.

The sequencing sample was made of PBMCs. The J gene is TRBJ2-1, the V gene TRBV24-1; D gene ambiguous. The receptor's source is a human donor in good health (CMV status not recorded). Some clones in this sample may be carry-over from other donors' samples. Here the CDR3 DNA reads TGTGCCACCAGTGACGGGCTACCCTCCTACAATGAGCAGTTCTTC. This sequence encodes CATSDGLPSYNEQFF.